Below, 16 T cell receptor beta chains from the same sample are listed, as sequenced in a study of early T cells in non-severe SARS-CoV-2 infection. TCRdb re-called the 5' RACE reads through MiXCR, storing one row per CDR3 protein. The sample holds about 55,000 distinct CDR3 sequences, around 11% seen once. Sequenced input: whole blood. Receptors originate from an adult who was a healthcare worker with PCR-confirmed SARS-CoV-2 infection or an uninfected control (not recorded which).

This clonotype was seen a few times. The chain carries TRBV5-1 and TRBJ2-7; D might be TRBD1 (5 bases). This CDR3 has 13 amino acids. CDR1 SGHRS and CDR2 YFSETQ come from the germline V gene. V lost 3 bases, J lost 7 bases, and 14 bases lay in between. CDR3 region: CASSWGTGAEQYF. As DNA, the CDR3 is TGCGCCAGCAGCTGGGGAACAGGAGCAGAGCAGTACTTC.

The genes are TRBV2 and TRBJ2-3; 13 bases align to TRBD2. The V segment lost 7 bases and the J segment 3 bases; nucleotides outside the gene matches: 4. The CDR3 is made up of 15 amino acids. Per germline, CDR1 SNHLY and CDR2 FYNNEI. The CDR3 loop reads CASTGLAGATDTQYF. The DNA of the CDR3 is TGTGCCAGCACCGGACTAGCGGGAGCAACAGATACGCAGTATTTT.

The genes are TRBV10-3 and TRBJ2-1, with D perhaps TRBD2 (5 bases). CDR1 is ENHRY and CDR2 is SYGVKD in the germline V gene. CDR3 length: 14 residues. Trimming shortened V by 3 bases and J by 5 bases, and 11 bases separated the two germline ends. Written as DNA, the CDR3 is TGTGCCATCAGTGATCAAACGGGGAACAATGAGCAGTTCTTC. It encodes CAISDQTGNNEQFF.

This clonotype was recorded a few times. This chain connects TRBV27 to TRBJ2-7, with TRBD1 identical over 7 bases. V was clipped by 6 bases and J by 6 bases; unmatched bases: 5. This CDR3 comprises 12 residues. Looked up from germline, CDR1 is MNHEY and CDR2 is SMNVEV (reference sequence). The CDR3 loop reads CASSLDRVEQYF. The CDR3 DNA sequence: TGTGCCAGCAGCTTAGACAGGGTCGAGCAGTACTTC.

This clonotype was seen many times. The chain links TRBV28 to TRBJ2-3, with TRBD2 matching 8 bases. Trimming removed 5 bases from V and 6 bases from J; junction bases left unmatched: 16. This CDR3 is built from 17 residues. CDR1 is MDHEN, CDR2 SYDVKM, per germline. CDR3 region: CASSLYGGRSGVDTQYF. In nucleotides, the CDR3 is TGTGCCAGCAGTCTTTACGGCGGGAGGAGTGGGGTGGATACGCAGTATTTT.

This clonotype was recorded many times. The rearrangement joins TRBV6-1 to TRBJ1-6; possibly TRBD1 for D (5 bases). CDR3 size: 18 residues. Germline CDR1 and CDR2: MNHNS and SASEGT. Trimming left V 6 bases short and J 0 bases short, with 18 bases between. CDR3 bases: TGTGCCAGCAGCCCACCCAGGGATGCGAGCTCCTATAATTCACCCCTCCACTTT. This sequence encodes CASSPPRDASSYNSPLHF.

The chain employs TRBV4-1 and TRBJ2-3; 11 bases fit TRBD2. Trimming cost V 4 bases and J 1 base; bases outside gene matches: 7. This CDR3 region has 17 residues. Looked up from germline, CDR1 is MGHRA and CDR2 is YSYEKL. The CDR3 nucleotides read TGCGCCAGCAGCCCGACCCGGGGACTAGCGGGCACAGATACGCAGTATTTT. This sequence encodes CASSPTRGLAGTDTQYF.

The chain has TRBV11-1 and TRBJ1-1; D is ambiguous. With 0 bases removed from V and 3 bases from J, the gap between germline ends came to 5 bases. The CDR3 covers 13 residues. The germline CDR1 and CDR2 sequences are SGHAT and FQDESV (reference sequence). The CDR3 reads CASSLAGYTEAFF. CDR3 DNA sequence: TGTGCCAGCAGCTTAGCCGGATACACTGAAGCTTTCTTT. Looking up the rest from reference TRBV11-1 and TRBJ1-1 gives the full variable domain: EAEVAQSPRYKITEKSQAVAFWCDPISGHATLYWYRQILGQGPELLVQFQDESVVDDSQLPKDRFSAERLKGVDSTLKIQPAELGDSAMYLCASSLAGYTEAFFGQGTRLTVV.

The rearrangement uses TRBV12-3 or TRBV12-4 and TRBJ2-1, with 11 bases that match TRBD2. The CDR3 runs to 17 residues. V was pared by 2 bases and J by 7 bases, with 10 bases of the junction left unmatched. In DNA, the CDR3 is TGTGCCAGCAGTTTATTAATAGCGGGAGGGTTAAGGAATGAGCAGTTCTTC. It is translated as CASSLLIAGGLRNEQFF.

This clonotype showed up just a few times. Relative to the germline gene, one junction end is altered; a read error may explain this. This chain uses TRBV19 with TRBJ2-2; TRBD1 matches 8 bases. The V gene's germline CDR1 is LNHDA and CDR2 SQIVND (reference sequence). The CDR3 length is 16 residues. This chain's CDR3 is CASSLERTGSAGELFF. The CDR3 region has the DNA TGTGCCAGTAGTCTAGAACGGACAGGGAGTGCCGGGGAGCTGTTTTTT.

This clonotype was seen many times. The chain couples TRBV5-1 to TRBJ2-3, with 12 bases fitting TRBD2. This CDR3 contains 17 residues. With 0 bases clipped from V and 4 bases from J, the junction kept 6 bases outside the gene matches. Germline V gene sequence: CDR1 SGHRS, CDR2 YFSETQ. Here the CDR3 reads CASSLELAGGTADTQYF. CDR3 nucleotides: TGCGCCAGCAGCTTGGAGCTAGCGGGAGGGACCGCAGATACGCAGTATTTT.

This clonotype showed up just a few times. V usage is TRBV6-4 and J usage is TRBJ2-1; D remains unclear. The CDR3 is made up of 12 amino acids. V dropped 0 bases and J dropped 10 bases, with 7 bases sitting between them. Per germline, CDR1 MRHNA and CDR2 SNTAGT. CDR3 sequence reads: CASSDSSLEQFF. The CDR3 region has the DNA TGTGCCAGCAGTGACTCGAGTCTCGAGCAGTTCTTC.

CDR3 coding DNA: TGTGCCAGCAGCTCGCGTTTGGGGCAGGTGAATGAGCAGTTCTTC. It yields the protein CASSSRLGQVNEQFF. V and J are TRBV5-4 and TRBJ2-1; D perhaps matches TRBD1 (5 bases). This CDR3 is 15 amino acids long. Trimming removed 3 bases from V and 7 bases from J, with 17 bases in between. Germline V gene lookup returns CDR1 SGHNT and CDR2 YYREEE (reference sequence).

This clonotype was seen a few times. The chain recombines TRBV7-3 with TRBJ2-1, with 9 positions matching TRBD2. J lost 3 bases, V lost 5 bases, and 2 bases had no gene match. In germline, CDR1 is SGHTA, CDR2 FQGTGA. The CDR3 is 14 amino acids. This CDR3 is CASSMTSGYNEQFF. CDR3 sequence (DNA): TGTGCCAGCAGCATGACTAGCGGCTACAATGAGCAGTTCTTC.

This clonotype was seen ten or more times. The chain couples TRBV28 to TRBJ2-1; D may be TRBD1 or TRBD2 (5 bases each). The V end lost 6 bases, the J end lost 0 bases, and 15 bases lay between the germline ends. The CDR3 has 16 residues. Germline V gene sequence: CDR1 MDHEN, CDR2 SYDVKM. The CDR3 DNA follows: TGTGCCAGCAGACTCGGGACCTCTTCCTCCTACAATGAGCAGTTCTTC. The encoded protein is CASRLGTSSSYNEQFF.

This clonotype was observed a handful of times. The chain uses TRBV27 and TRBJ2-3; 9 bases are a match to TRBD1. The CDR3 is 14 residues long. The germline gives CDR1 MNHEY, CDR2 SMNVEV (reference sequence). With V trimmed by 8 bases and J by 1 base, 4 bases remained unmatched. DNA for the CDR3: TGTGCCAGCCGAACAGGGGGCCGCACAGATACGCAGTATTTT. Protein sequence: CASRTGGRTDTQYF.